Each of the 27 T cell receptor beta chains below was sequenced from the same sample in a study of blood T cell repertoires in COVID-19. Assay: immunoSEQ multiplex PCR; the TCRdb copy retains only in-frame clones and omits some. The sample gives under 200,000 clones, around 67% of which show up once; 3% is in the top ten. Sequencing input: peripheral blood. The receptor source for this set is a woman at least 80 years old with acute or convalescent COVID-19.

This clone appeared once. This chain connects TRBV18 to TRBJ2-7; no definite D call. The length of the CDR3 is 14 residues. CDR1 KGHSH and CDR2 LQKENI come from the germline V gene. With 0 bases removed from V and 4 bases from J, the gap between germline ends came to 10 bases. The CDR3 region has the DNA TGTGCCAGCTCACCACCGGTTGGCCTTTACGAGCAGTACTTC. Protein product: CASSPPVGLYEQYF.

CDR3 bases: TGTGCCAGCTCACCATTATTGGCTAGCGGTTTGGGTGAGCAGTTCTTC. This codes for CASSPLLASGLGEQFF. The chain combines TRBV18 with TRBJ2-1; the match to TRBD2 covers 7 bases. Germline CDR1 KGHSH, CDR2 LQKENI. This CDR3 has 16 residues. J was trimmed by 9 bases and V by 2 bases; bases with no gene match: 13.

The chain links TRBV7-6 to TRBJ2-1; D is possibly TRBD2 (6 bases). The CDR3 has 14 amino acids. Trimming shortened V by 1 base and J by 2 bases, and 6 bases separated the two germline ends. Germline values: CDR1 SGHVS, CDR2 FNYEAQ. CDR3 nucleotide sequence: TGTGCCAGCAGCTTAGAGCGGGCCTACAATGAGCAGTTCTTC. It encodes CASSLERAYNEQFF. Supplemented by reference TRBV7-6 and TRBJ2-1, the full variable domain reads GAGVSQSPRYKVTKRGQDVALRCDPISGHVSLYWYRQALGQGPEFLTYFNYEAQQDKSGLPNDRFSAERPEGSISTLTIQRTEQRDSAMYRCASSLERAYNEQFFGPGTRLTVL.

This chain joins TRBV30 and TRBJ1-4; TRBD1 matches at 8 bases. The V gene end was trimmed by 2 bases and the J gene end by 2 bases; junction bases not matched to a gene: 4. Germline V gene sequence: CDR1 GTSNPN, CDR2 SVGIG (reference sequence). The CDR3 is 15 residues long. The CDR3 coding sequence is TGTGCCTGGAGTTCTTGGACAGGGACTAATGAAAAACTGTTTTTT. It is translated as CAWSSWTGTNEKLFF.

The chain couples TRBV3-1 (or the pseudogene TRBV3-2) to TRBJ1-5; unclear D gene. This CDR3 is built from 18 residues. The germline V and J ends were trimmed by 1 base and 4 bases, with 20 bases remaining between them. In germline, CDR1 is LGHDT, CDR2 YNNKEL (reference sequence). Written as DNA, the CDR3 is TGTGCCAGCAGCCAAGGTGTAGGCCGGCAGACTAGAAATCAGCCCCAGCATTTT. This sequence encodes CASSQGVGRQTRNQPQHF.

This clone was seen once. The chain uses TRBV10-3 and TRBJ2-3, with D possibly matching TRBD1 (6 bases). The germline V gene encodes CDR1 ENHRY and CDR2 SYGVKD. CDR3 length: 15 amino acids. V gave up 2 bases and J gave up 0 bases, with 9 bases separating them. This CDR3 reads CAISERTASTDTQYF. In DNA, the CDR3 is TGTGCCATCAGTGAGAGGACAGCTAGCACAGATACGCAGTATTTT.

CDR3 bases: TGTGCCTGGAGTATATCCTCTGGGGCCAACGTCCTGACTTTC. It yields the protein CAWSISSGANVLTF. This chain joins TRBV30 and TRBJ2-6; D ambiguous. CDR1 is GTSNPN, CDR2 SVGIG, per germline (reference sequence). The CDR3 totals 14 residues. The V end was cut by 2 bases, the J end by 0 bases, with 5 bases between.

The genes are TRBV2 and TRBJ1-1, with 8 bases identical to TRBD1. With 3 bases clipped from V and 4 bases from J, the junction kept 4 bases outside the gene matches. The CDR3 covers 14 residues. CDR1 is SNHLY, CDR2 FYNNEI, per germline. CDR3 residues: CASSEQGAFTEAFF. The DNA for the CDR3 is TGTGCCAGCAGTGAGCAGGGGGCCTTCACTGAAGCTTTCTTT. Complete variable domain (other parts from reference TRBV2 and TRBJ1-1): EPEVTQTPSHQVTQMGQEVILRCVPISNHLYFYWYRQILGQKVEFLVSFYNNEISEKSEIFDDQFSVERPDGSNFTLKIRSTKLEDSAMYFCASSEQGAFTEAFFGQGTRLTVV.

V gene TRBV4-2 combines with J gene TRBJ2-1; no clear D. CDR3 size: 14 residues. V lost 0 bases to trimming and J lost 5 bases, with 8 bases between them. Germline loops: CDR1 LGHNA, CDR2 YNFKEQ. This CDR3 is CASSQDLGNNEQFF. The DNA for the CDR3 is TGTGCCAGCAGCCAAGATCTGGGCAACAATGAGCAGTTCTTC.

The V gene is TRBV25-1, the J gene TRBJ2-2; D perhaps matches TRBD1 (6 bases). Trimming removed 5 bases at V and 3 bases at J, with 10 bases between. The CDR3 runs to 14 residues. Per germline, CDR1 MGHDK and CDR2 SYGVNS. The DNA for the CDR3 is TGTGCCAGCAGTCGTCCAGGGGACACCGGGGAGCTGTTTTTT. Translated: CASSRPGDTGELFF.

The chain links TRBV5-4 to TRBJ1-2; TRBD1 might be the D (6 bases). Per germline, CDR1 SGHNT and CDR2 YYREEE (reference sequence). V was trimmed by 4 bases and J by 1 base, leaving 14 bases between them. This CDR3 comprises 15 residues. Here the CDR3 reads CASSPQTGHNYGYTF. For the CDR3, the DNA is TGTGCCAGCAGCCCCCAGACAGGCCATAACTATGGCTACACCTTC.

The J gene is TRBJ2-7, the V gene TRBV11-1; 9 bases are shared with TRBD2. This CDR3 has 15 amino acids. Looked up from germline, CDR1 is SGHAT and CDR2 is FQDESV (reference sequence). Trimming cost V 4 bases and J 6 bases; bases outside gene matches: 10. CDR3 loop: CASSYSGTSQGEQYF. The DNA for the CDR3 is TGTGCCAGCAGCTACTCCGGGACTAGCCAAGGCGAGCAGTACTTC.

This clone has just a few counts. The CDR3 sequence: CSVVLAVTYEQYF. For the CDR3, the DNA is TGCAGCGTTGTTCTGGCGGTTACCTACGAGCAGTACTTC. The chain employs TRBV29-1 and TRBJ2-7, with unresolved D. CDR3 length equals 13 residues. The germline V gene has CDR1 SQVTM and CDR2 ANQGSEA. V was cut by 4 bases and J by 2 bases, with 12 bases left in between.

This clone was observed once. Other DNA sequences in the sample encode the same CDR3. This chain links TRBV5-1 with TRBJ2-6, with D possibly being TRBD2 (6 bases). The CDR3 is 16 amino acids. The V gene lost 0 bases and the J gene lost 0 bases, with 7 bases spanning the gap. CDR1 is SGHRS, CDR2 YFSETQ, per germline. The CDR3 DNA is TGCGCCAGCAGCTTGGTCGGGGGCTCTGGGGCCAACGTCCTGACTTTC. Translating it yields CASSLVGGSGANVLTF.

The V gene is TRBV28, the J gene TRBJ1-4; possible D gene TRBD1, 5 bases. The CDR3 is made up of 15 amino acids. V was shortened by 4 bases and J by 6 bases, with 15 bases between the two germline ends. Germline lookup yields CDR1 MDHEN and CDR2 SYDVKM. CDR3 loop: CASSSGWRGDEKLFF. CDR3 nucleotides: TGTGCCAGCAGTTCCGGTTGGAGGGGAGATGAAAAACTGTTTTTT.

CDR3: CASSPDRYYGYTF. The CDR3 DNA reads TGTGCCAGCAGCCCAGACAGGTATTATGGCTACACCTTC. The chain combines TRBV3-1 (or the pseudogene TRBV3-2) with TRBJ1-2; weak D call: TRBD1 (6 bases). With 4 bases removed from V and 5 bases from J, the gap between germline ends came to 11 bases. This CDR3 is built from 13 residues. Germline V gene lookup returns CDR1 LGHDT and CDR2 YNNKEL (reference sequence).

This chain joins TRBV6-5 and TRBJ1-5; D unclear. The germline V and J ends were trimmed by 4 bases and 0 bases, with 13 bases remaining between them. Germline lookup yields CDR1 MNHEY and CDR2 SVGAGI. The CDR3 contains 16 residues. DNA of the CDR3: TGTGCCAGCAGTTCTGGACGGAGGTATAGCAATCAGCCCCAGCATTTT. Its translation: CASSSGRRYSNQPQHF.

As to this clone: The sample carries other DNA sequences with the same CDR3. CDR3 region: CASSLEGTDTQYF. In DNA, the CDR3 is TGTGCCAGCAGTTTAGAGGGCACAGATACGCAGTATTTT. V usage is TRBV28 and J usage is TRBJ2-3; D gene uncertain. Trimming pared 2 bases from V and 1 base from J, leaving 4 bases between. From germline, CDR1 is MDHEN and CDR2 SYDVKM. There are 13 residues in the CDR3.

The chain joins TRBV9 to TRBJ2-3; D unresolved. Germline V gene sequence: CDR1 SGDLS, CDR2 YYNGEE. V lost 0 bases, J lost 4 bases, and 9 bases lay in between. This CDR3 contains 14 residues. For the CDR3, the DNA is TGTGCCAGCAGCGTAGGAGGTTGGGCAGATACGCAGTATTTT. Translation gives CASSVGGWADTQYF.

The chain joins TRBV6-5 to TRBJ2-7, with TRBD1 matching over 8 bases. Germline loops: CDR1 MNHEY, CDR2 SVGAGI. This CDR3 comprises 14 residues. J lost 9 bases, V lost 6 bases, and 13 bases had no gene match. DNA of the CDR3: TGTGCCAGCAGAATGGACAGGGAAGGGCAGGGGCAGTACTTC. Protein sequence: CASRMDREGQGQYF.

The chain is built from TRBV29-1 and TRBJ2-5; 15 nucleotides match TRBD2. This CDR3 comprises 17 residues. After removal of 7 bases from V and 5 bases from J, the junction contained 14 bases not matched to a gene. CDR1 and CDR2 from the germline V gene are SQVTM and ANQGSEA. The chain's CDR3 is CSAYVVGLAGGGETQYF. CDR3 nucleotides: TGCAGCGCCTATGTGGTGGGACTAGCGGGAGGAGGGGAGACCCAGTACTTC.

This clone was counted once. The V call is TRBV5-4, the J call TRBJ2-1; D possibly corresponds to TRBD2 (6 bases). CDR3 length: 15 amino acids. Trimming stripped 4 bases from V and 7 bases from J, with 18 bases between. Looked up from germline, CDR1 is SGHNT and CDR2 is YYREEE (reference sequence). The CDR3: CASSGGTEGHNEQFF. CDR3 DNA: TGTGCCAGCAGCGGGGGGACCGAGGGCCATAATGAGCAGTTCTTC.

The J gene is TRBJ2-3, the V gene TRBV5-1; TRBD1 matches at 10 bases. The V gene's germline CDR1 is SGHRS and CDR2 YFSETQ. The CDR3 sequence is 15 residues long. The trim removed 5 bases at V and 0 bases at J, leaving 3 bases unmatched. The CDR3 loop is CASRGTGVSTDTQYF. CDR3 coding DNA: TGCGCCAGCAGAGGGACAGGGGTGAGCACAGATACGCAGTATTTT.

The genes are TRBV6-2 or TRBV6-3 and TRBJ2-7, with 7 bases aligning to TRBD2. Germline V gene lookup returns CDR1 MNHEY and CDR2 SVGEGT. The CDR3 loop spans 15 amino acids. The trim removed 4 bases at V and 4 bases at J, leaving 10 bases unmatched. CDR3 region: CASSSAGVFLYEQYF. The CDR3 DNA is TGTGCCAGCAGTTCTGCGGGAGTCTTTTTATACGAGCAGTACTTC.

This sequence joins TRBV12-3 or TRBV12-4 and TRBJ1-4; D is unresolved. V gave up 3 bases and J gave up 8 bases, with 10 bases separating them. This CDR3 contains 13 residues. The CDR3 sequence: CASSLIQREKLFF. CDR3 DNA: TGTGCCAGCAGTTTGATACAGAGAGAAAAACTGTTTTTT.

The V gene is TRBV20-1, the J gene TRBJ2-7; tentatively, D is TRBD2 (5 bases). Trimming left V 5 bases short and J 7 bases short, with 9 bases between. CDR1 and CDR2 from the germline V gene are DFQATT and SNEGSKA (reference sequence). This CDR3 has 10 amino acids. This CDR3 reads CSAGWEEQYF. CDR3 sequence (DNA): TGCAGTGCTGGATGGGAGGAGCAGTACTTC.

CDR3 nucleotides: TGTGCCAGCAGACAGGACAGGGGGAATGAAAAACTGTTTTTT. Protein product: CASRQDRGNEKLFF. The chain employs TRBV28 and TRBJ1-4; TRBD1 matches 10 bases. The germline gives CDR1 MDHEN, CDR2 SYDVKM. This CDR3 comprises 14 residues. V trimming: 6 bases; J trimming: 5 bases; junction bases outside the gene matches: 3.